This T cell receptor (beta chain) emerged from a study of molecular identifiers for immune sequencing clone quantification. About this clonotype: Its specificity is unknown.

TCRdb independently ran MiXCR on the PCR reads; one entry per CDR3 protein. The table records some 10,000 distinct CDR3 sequences, around a fifth of them present only once. Findings of the study overall: For effector cells, clones above 20 RNA copies held over 97% of molecules; for naive cells, under 1%.

This CDR3 is 15 amino acids long. J was trimmed by 6 bases and V by 4 bases; bases with no gene match: 10. Germline V CDR1 and CDR2: PRHDT, FYEKMQ (reference sequence). Sequencing was performed on naive CD8+ T cells from blood, with Jurkat cell RNA spiked in. Subset specified: FACS-sorted CD8+CD4-CCR7+CD45RA+ naive T cells. The chain has TRBV13 and TRBJ2-7, with 9 bases matching TRBD1. The TCR was taken from a human donor in good health. Some libraries in this study had Jurkat cell RNA spiked in. The CDR3 DNA reads as TGTGCCAGCAGCTCGCCGGGACAGGGTGACAGCGAGCAGTACTTC. Its translation is CASSSPGQGDSEQYF.